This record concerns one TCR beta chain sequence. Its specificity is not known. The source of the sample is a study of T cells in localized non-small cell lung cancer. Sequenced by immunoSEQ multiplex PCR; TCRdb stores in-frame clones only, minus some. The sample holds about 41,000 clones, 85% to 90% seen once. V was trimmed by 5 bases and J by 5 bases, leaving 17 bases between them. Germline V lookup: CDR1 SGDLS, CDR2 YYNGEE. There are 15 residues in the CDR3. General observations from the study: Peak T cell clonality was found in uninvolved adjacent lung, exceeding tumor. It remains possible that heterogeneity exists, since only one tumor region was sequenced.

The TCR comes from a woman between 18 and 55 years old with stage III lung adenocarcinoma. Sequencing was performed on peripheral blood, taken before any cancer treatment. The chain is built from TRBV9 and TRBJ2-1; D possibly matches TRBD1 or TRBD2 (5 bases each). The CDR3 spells CASSSRDPYHNEQFF. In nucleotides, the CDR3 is TGTGCCAGCAGTTCCAGGGACCCTTACCACAATGAGCAGTTCTTC.